The subject of this entry is one TCR beta chain. Its specific antigen is unknown. Base qualities are not provided; no much larger clone lies one nucleotide away. Libraries were built with the immunoSEQ multiplex PCR assay. For the multiplex PCR, a mixture combining 60 forward primers for TCR Vbeta segments and 13 reverse primers for TCR Jbeta segments was used. A multiplex PCR assay on genomic DNA amplified the CDR3 region of rearranged TCR beta genes. The Illumina HiSeq System was used to sequence the amplified TCR beta libraries as 87-base-pair reads. In the authors' own workflow: A later analysis tallied 75 million to 95 million unique TCR beta chains across the 666 repertoires, and about 12 million of those chains were shared by two or more donors. A nearest-neighbor algorithm error-corrected the raw reads and collapsed the reads into unique sequences, merging closely related sequences to remove PCR and sequencing errors. Alignment of CDR3 sequences to IMGT reference sequences was used to assign V, D and J gene segments. For a sequence to be retained, at least a six-nucleotide match to both a V gene segment and a J gene segment was required. A rearrangement was called productive if the CDR3 had no stop codons and remained in frame with V and J, and every other rearrangement was called non-productive. Following IMGT convention, CDR3 was defined as the stretch from the second conserved V-encoded cysteine to the conserved J-encoded phenylalanine. The earlier analysis of 500 to 650 of the donors excluded any sequence lacking an unambiguous match to a single V gene segment. An earlier analysis of 500 to 700 of the donors classified V segments as functional when productive rearrangements were above 56.7% and as segregating when the standard deviation between donors was above 5%. A statistical classification framework was built to diagnose cytomegalovirus status from the catalog of TCR beta chain sequences. A later analysis assigned V and J genes by comparing TCR nucleotide sequences with IMGT/GENE-DB human TR gene sequences. The TCRdist pipeline was used in a later analysis to assign CDR3 sequences and most-parsimonious VDJ recombination scenarios. A later analysis defined each TCR beta chain by its CDR3 amino acid sequence plus V-gene family, and excluded reads lacking a unique V-gene family. As a way to deal with suspected cross-contamination and a sequencing artifact, a later analysis dropped more than 500 nucleotide sequences that were highly shared and had low generation probability. In a later analysis, a clonal expansion index was calculated for each public chain from normalized within-repertoire ranks of inferred template counts. Generation probabilities in a later analysis came from a VDJ recombination model fitted to out-of-frame rearrangements, and those results were checked against IGoR. Hypergeometric tests were used in a later analysis to score TCR-TCR, TCR-HLA and TCR-CMV co-occurrence, with a repertoire-size bias correction applied to the TCR pairs. False discovery rates were estimated in a later analysis by permuting HLA or CMV assignments 20 times. A later analysis grouped co-occurring TCRs with DBSCAN, adding TCRdist sequence similarity when clustering within HLA-allele-positive subsets. For co-occurrence clustering, repertoires with fewer than 30,000 or more than 120,000 public chains were excluded, along with five or six repertoires with anomalous nucleotide sharing. The clones in this table, taken by TCRdb from immuneACCESS, are in-frame only. Not every clone is retained; where verified, under half of the shortfall comes from an unresolved V gene, and the cause of the rest is unknown. D and trimming were read from the DNA, whereas the V and J calls and clone size are those reported in that table. The sample table contains about 100,000 clones; only one count was recorded for around 76% of them. Under 4.5% of the sample lies in the top ten.

The sample belongs to a study of cytomegalovirus exposure and HLA in healthy donors (dated by TCRdb to about 2017). In terms of the full investigation: An earlier analysis of 587 of the donors reported 276 Gb of sequence data and 95 million to 120 million unique TCR beta sequences obtained from about 170 million T cells. The study was designed to test whether signatures of past pathogen exposure could be identified by cataloging public T cell receptors. Of the roughly 400 genotyped donors, approximately 83% fell in the genetic ancestry cluster associated with self-reported Caucasian donors. Roughly 310 gigabases of sequencing data and 80 million or so unique TCR sequences were included in an early release covering roughly 700 HLA-typed donors. A separate validation cohort of more than 100 different subjects was used in addition to the roughly 670-subject first cohort. Roughly five DR-DQ haplotypes were handled as single units for association and clustering because linkage in the cohort was strong. To study patterns of TCR occurrence, a later analysis re-analyzed previously published TCR beta repertoires from around 670 donors and added high-resolution HLA genotyping. HLA typing included class I and class II loci at four-digit resolution. To predict cytomegalovirus infection status, the study brought together high-throughput TCR immunosequencing, statistical association of individual TCRs with disease status, and machine learning. The study used immunosequencing to profile the T cell repertoires of more than 650 subjects and linked those repertoires to cytomegalovirus serostatus. An earlier analysis of several hundred of the donors applied high-throughput TCR beta sequencing to assess whether each TCR beta V gene segment acted as functional or pseudogenic. Genome-wide SNP genotypes for about three fifths of the roughly 670 donors were used in a later genetic analysis, which treated that subset as a discovery cohort. Among around 400 genotyped donors of the cohort, an average of about 240,000 unique TCR beta nucleotide sequences was sequenced per donor, of which about 19% were non-productive. Rather than drawing on any new phenotypic data, the later analysis identified candidate immune exposures from TCR beta sequences and the way those sequences occurred across donors. Typing coverage varied by locus: roughly 620-640 donors for A, B, C, DRB1 and DQB1; approximately 520 for DQA1; about 570 for DPA1; around 490 for DPB1. Donor age, sex, ethnicity and CMV serostatus were collected together with the repertoire data. Every repertoire in the discovery cohort had been generated on one and the same sequencing platform. Overall results and qualifications from the work: A further reported finding was that TCR beta sequences accurately predicted the HLA-A and HLA-B alleles for most subjects in the first cohort. In a later analysis, TCR association rates were found to vary across HLA loci, with the most associated TCRs seen for DRB1 alleles and the fewest for HLA-C alleles. In a later analysis, several top co-occurrence clusters were reported to appear linked to parvovirus B19, influenza, CMV and Epstein-Barr virus. Roughly uniform sequencing depth across donors was assumed in presence/absence analyses, although this assumption may not hold. Cytomegalovirus status was reported to be diagnosed by the classifier with high specificity and sensitivity in both the original and validation cohorts. A later genetic analysis associated a missense DCLRE1C variant with V-gene and J-gene trimming of TCR beta chains, and an independent cohort replicated the association. Because counts were too low, 15 or so rarely observed V segments, including chromosome 9 orphons, were excluded from the earlier analysis of under 650 of the donors. Across donors, most TCR sequences were observed very rarely, whereas some public TCRs were present in many individuals. Broadly in line with IMGT annotations, most TCR beta V segments showed up in productive rearrangements about 90% or about 30% of the time in an earlier analysis of 587 of the donors. A later analysis found that HLA-associated TCR beta chains were more clonally expanded and had lower generation probabilities than equally common non-associated chains. In a later genetic analysis, fewer N-insertions in productive TCRs were reported among donors in an Asian-associated ancestry cluster than the roughly 710-donor mean. A later analysis found that most CMV-associated TCR beta chains appeared HLA-restricted, with HLA associations seemingly driven largely by CMV exposure. Only TCR beta chains were sequenced in this cohort, and the absence of alpha or paired-chain data limited detectable features. In the study, around 150 TCR beta chains were listed as associated with cytomegalovirus. According to the authors, the approach could potentially be generalized to other disease states and immunological phenotypes. Because HLA typing was unavailable for some donors at each locus, only the typed subset was used in association tests. A few of the identified cytomegalovirus-associated TCR beta chains were confirmed in vitro to be specific for cytomegalovirus antigens. Linkage disequilibrium might explain the correlated functional status among segregating V segments, but an unknown experimental factor could not be ruled out. CMV serostatus was the only immune exposure information available for the cohort. In a later analysis, 15,000 to 20,000 TCR beta sequences were associated with specific HLA alleles at a false discovery rate of 0.05. Some IMGT-functional V segments, including TRBV6-2 and TRBV6-3, could not be distinguished by the 87-base-pair reads and were therefore excluded. When HLA alleles, especially DR and DQ, strongly co-occurred, TCR associations were difficult to assign to individual alleles. The sequencing pipeline was judged likely to have produced a cluster of highly shared sequence variants as a technical artifact.

As encoded in the germline V gene, CDR1 is MNHNS while CDR2 is SASEGT. For this chain, trimming is 1 base at the V end and 3 bases at the J end, and the number of junction bases without a gene match is 3. Its CDR3 holds 15 amino acids, cysteine through phenylalanine. This entry keeps only the CDR3 DNA: 45 bases, framed from base 1. The cohort consisted of fewer than 700 healthy bone marrow donors. Cohort members were all nominally healthy when sampled, although unrecorded immune exposures were likely present. The donor tested CMV seropositive and was one of the 289 seropositive cohort members. Each donor provided a peripheral blood sample, and peripheral blood mononuclear cells were used for TCR beta sequencing. The Qiagen DNeasy Blood Extraction Kit was used to extract genomic DNA from the blood cell samples.

The rearranged segments are TRBV6-1 and TRBJ1-5; TRBD1 fits 7 bases in the junction. The source material was PBMCs. The receptor comes from a woman in her fifties or sixties in good health and CMV-seropositive. The DNA sequence is given as TGTGCCAGCAGTGAAGAGGACAGGTACAATCAGCCCCAGCATTTT. Its coded protein is CASSEEDRYNQPQHF.